Sequencing of this T cell receptor (beta chain) was carried out in a study of cytomegalovirus exposure and HLA in healthy donors. Primers: 60 Vbeta forward and 13 Jbeta reverse. Here immunoSEQ multiplex PCR was the method, and the copy in TCRdb shows in-frame clones only, minus some. The repertoire holds roughly 200,000 clones, with approximately 70% as singletons. This CDR3 is built from 13 residues. Looked up from germline, CDR1 is MDHEN and CDR2 is SYDVKM. V lost 6 bases and J lost 5; bases outside the gene matches: 2. The chain carries TRBV28 and TRBJ2-7; the match to TRBD1 covers 12 bases. The sample taken for sequencing was PBMCs. This TCR came from a woman aged 30 to 39 in good health and CMV-seronegative. The CDR3: CASRGTGGHEQYF. CDR3 in DNA: TGTGCCAGCAGAGGGACAGGGGGCCACGAGCAGTACTTC.